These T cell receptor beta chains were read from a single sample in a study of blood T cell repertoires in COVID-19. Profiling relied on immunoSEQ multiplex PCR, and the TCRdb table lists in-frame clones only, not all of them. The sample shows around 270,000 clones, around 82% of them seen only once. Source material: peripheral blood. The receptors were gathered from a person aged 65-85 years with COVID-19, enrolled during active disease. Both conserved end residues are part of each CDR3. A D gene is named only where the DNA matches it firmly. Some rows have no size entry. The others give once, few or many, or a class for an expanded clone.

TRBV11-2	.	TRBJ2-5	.	TGTGCCAGCAACGGGGACCAAGAGACCCAGTACTTC	CASNGDQETQYF
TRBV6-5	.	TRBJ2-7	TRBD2	TGTGCCAGCACGGATGGGCTAGCGGGAGTTAAAGAGCAGTACTTC	CASTDGLAGVKEQYF
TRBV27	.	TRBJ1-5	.	TGTGCCAGCACCCTTTACGGGGGGCGGGATCAGCCCCAGCATTTT	CASTLYGGRDQPQHF
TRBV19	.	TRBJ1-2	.	TGTGCCAGTAGTACGTCACAGGGATTGGACTATGGCTACACCTTC	CASSTSQGLDYGYTF
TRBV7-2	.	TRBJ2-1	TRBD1	TGTGCCAGCAGCTGGGGACAGGGATCCTACAATGAGCAGTTCTTC	CASSWGQGSYNEQFF
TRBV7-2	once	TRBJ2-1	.	TGTGCCAGCAGCTCCACCTTCCGTGTGGCTGAGCAGTTCTTC	CASSSTFRVAEQFF
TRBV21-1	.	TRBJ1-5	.	TGTGCCAGCAGCAAAAGGTCAGCCCGGGGTGGTCAGCCCCAGCATTTT	CASSKRSARGGQPQHF
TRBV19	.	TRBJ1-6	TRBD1	TGTGCCAGTAGGGACAGGGGTGGTTCACCCCTCCACTTT	CASRDRGGSPLHF
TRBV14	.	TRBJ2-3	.	TGTGCCACCCCGGACTCACCTAGCACAGATACGCAGTATTTT	CATPDSPSTDTQYF
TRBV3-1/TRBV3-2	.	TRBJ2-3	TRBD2	TGTGCCAGCAGCCAATTTAGCGGGGCGCACACAGATACGCAGTATTTT	CASSQFSGAHTDTQYF
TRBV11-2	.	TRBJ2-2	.	TGTGCCAGCAGCTTAGGATGGGGCAGGGCGAACACCGGGGAGCTGTTTTTT	CASSLGWGRANTGELFF
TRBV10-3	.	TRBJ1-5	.	TGTGCCATCAGGCAGACAGGAAGCAATCAGCCCCAGCATTTT	CAIRQTGSNQPQHF
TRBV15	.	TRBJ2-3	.	TGTGCCACCAGCAGAGATAGGGGGGGTGGGACGCAGTATTTT	CATSRDRGGGTQYF
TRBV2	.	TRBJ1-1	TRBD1	TGTGCCAGTGACAGGGAGATTGGCACTGAAGCTTTCTTT	CASDREIGTEAFF
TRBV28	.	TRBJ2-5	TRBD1	TGTGCCAGCGACAGGGGATTGGAGACCCAGTACTTC	CASDRGLETQYF
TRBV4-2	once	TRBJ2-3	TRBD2	TGTGCCAGCAGCCACGGGACTAGCGGGAGGGCTAGCACAGATACGCAGTATTTT	CASSHGTSGRASTDTQYF